The subject of this entry is one T cell receptor beta chain. The protocol was immunoSEQ multiplex PCR, while the TCRdb copy is restricted to in-frame clones and leaves out a portion. This table has around 69,000 clones, about 90% appearing once. The record originates from a study of T cell changes during pregnancy in multiple sclerosis. Trimming took 0 bases from V and 0 from J; bases not matched to a gene: 6. The CDR3 extends over 18 amino acids. Germline CDR1 reads SGHTS; CDR2 reads YDEGEE. The chain carries TRBV5-8 and TRBJ2-7, with 13 bases aligning to TRBD2. The starting material was peripheral blood, obtained in the first trimester of pregnancy. This TCR was recovered from a female donor with multiple sclerosis, enrolled in a pregnancy study. The DNA of the CDR3 is TGTGCCAGCAGCTTGGCAGGACTAGCGGGAGCATTCTCCTACGAGCAGTACTTC. Protein sequence: CASSLAGLAGAFSYEQYF.